This record looks at one T cell receptor (beta chain) sequence and its context. This clone is labeled medium-sized (0.01 to 0.1%). Its antigen specificity is not known. No base-level quality is on record; no much larger clone is a single base apart. V ends up 2 bases short and J 0 bases short, with an unmatched junction base count of 7. Looking up the germline V gene yields CDR1 SNHLY and CDR2 FYNNEI. The CDR3 runs 18 residues from the cysteine to the phenylalanine. Just the 54-base CDR3 DNA is kept, in frame starting at base 1. This specimen belongs to a study of cytotoxic CD8 clonotypes in ibrutinib-treated CLL (dated by TCRdb to the early 2020s). With respect to the entire study: In this cohort, approximately 14 patients were treatment-naive and approximately 10 were relapsed/refractory, while some 18 had unmutated IGHV. Partial responses were observed in around 25 patients and complete responses in 2; after a median follow-up of about 69 months, remission was maintained in 14 patients and progression was observed in roughly twelve. Response samples were obtained after a median of about 13 months of treatment, with a range of about 6 to 36 months. On average, each sample had 255,043 productive templates and more than 75,000 productive rearrangements. Longitudinal samples were available for about 30% of the 86 trial participants. Cryopreserved peripheral blood mononuclear cells were obtained before treatment, at response, and at either sustained remission or disease progression. All remission and progressive disease samples were collected while patients were still receiving ibrutinib. Broad study findings and their caveats: Baseline clonality was found to be higher than that of age-matched healthy donors and was strongly correlated with circulating CD8+ T-cell counts. Public clonotypes were found to be uncommon and were observed to contract or remain stable during treatment; the increase in clonality was shown to reflect expansion of private clonotypes at ibrutinib response. Sampling times were not matched between sustained-remission and progressing patients, and lymph node repertoires were not studied. Clonality increased at ibrutinib response, stayed stable in sustained remission, and fell back toward baseline at progression.

Roughly 2 micrograms of genomic DNA were extracted from cryopreserved PBMCs for TCR beta library preparation. Longitudinal blood samples from CLL patients receiving ibrutinib monotherapy were subjected to high-throughput TCR beta sequencing. Patients were enrolled in a phase 2 open-label single-center ibrutinib monotherapy trial. A MiSeq instrument was used for deep resolution sequencing, which targeted depths ranging from 1 in 1 million up to 1 in 200,000 T cells, with coverage averaging 10x for each clonotype. TCR beta libraries were generated with the immunoSEQ hsTCRB Kit. Turning to the authors' computational methods: The data were analyzed with ImmunoSEQ Analyzer and ImmunoSEQ Data Assistant, and V, D and J gene assignments followed IMGT definitions. Clonality was computed as one minus normalized Shannon entropy of productive rearrangement frequencies, ranging from 0 to 1. Public clonotype analysis was restricted to overrepresented clonotypes comprising at least 0.05% of each patient's repertoire. Approximately 12 age-matched healthy donor repertoires from immuneACCESS were used as controls for clonality. This immuneACCESS table, as held by TCRdb, lists in-frame sequences with V and J called but not all clones. Of the missing ones, under half trace to an unresolved V gene in checked studies; the others have no known cause. V and J calls and clone size follow that table, whereas D and trimming were derived from the DNA. Counted in this sample were about 140,000 clones; around 81% of them appeared once. The ten largest clones capture 7.6% of the sample.

This chain is built from TRBV2 and TRBJ1-4; 9 bases in the middle match TRBD1. The sequence came from a human donor with chronic lymphocytic leukemia. The sample in question was PBMCs, obtained after 36 months of ibrutinib treatment. The CDR3 region: CASSERDRVIATNEKLFF. The DNA sequence reads TGTGCCAGCAGTGAACGGGACAGGGTAATCGCAACTAATGAAAAACTGTTTTTT.